The entry below gives a single TCR beta chain sequence along with its context. Reverse transcription of 0.5 to 1 ug RNA was performed with random hexamers. A single record per CDR3 protein comes from TCRdb applying MiXCR to the immunoSEQ multiplex PCR reads. The table has 100,000 to 150,000 distinct CDR3 sequences, just over 90% seen once. Trimming shortened V by 3 bases and J by 0 bases, and 7 bases separated the two germline ends. The V gene's germline CDR1 is SQVTM and CDR2 ANQGSEA. This CDR3 contains 13 residues. The data derive from a study of CD8 T cells in Susac syndrome. This rearrangement joins TRBV29-1 to TRBJ2-3; D remains unclear. This TCR derives from a human donor with multiple sclerosis. The sequencing input was CD8+ T cells from PBMCs. The CDR3, as DNA: TGCAGCGTTGATGTGGAAAGCACAGATACGCAGTATTTT. Its protein product is CSVDVESTDTQYF.